A single sample is the source of the 19 T cell receptor beta chains below, sequenced in a study of radiotherapy plus CTLA-4 blockade in lung cancer listed by TCRdb under 2018. Library preparation employed the immunoSEQ multiplex PCR assay. Held by TCRdb, this immuneACCESS table contains in-frame sequences only and omits some clones. Under half of the omission traces to an unresolved V gene where checked; the cause of the rest is unknown. The sample yields tens of thousands of clones; approximately 70% were counted once. 3.5% to 4.5% of the sample is held by the ten biggest clonotypes. The sequences come from peripheral blood, collected from a patient treated with radiotherapy plus ipilimumab. Receptors originate from a human donor with non-small cell lung cancer who had stable disease on radiotherapy plus ipilimumab.

This rearrangement joins TRBV7-2 to TRBJ1-6; D is perhaps TRBD1 (6 bases). CDR1 is SGHTA, CDR2 FQGNSA, per germline. V lost 4 bases to trimming and J lost 7 bases, with 14 bases between them. This CDR3 is built from 15 residues. The CDR3 protein is CASSSTGWINSPLHF. The CDR3 DNA reads as TGTGCCAGCAGCTCCACAGGGTGGATAAATTCACCCCTCCACTTT.

The chain recombines TRBV23-1 with TRBJ2-5; D gene unclear. TRBV23-1 is an open reading frame, and its role is uncertain. Trimming cost V 11 bases and J 11 bases, with 12 bases left between them. This CDR3 is built from 9 residues. The CDR3 coding sequence is TGCGCCGAAAGGCCCACGCAGTACTTC. This gives the protein CAERPTQYF.

This chain connects TRBV7-2 to TRBJ2-2; 8 bases are shared with TRBD2. V lost 4 bases, J lost 3 bases, and 7 bases stayed unmatched. Germline lookup yields CDR1 SGHTA and CDR2 FQGNSA. The CDR3 is 16 residues long. The CDR3 DNA sequence: TGTGCCAGCAGCTCGCCGGGACTAGGATACACCGGGGAGCTGTTTTTT. Amino acids: CASSSPGLGYTGELFF. The full variable domain, completed using reference TRBV7-2 and TRBJ2-2, is GAGVSQSPSNKVTEKGKDVELRCDPISGHTALYWYRQSLGQGLEFLIYFQGNSAPDKSGLPSDRFSAERTGGSVSTLTIQRTQQEDSAVYLCASSSPGLGYTGELFFGEGSRLTVL.

The chain couples TRBV11-2 to TRBJ2-1, with a tentative D call TRBD2 (6 bases). This CDR3 spans 14 amino acids. Looked up from germline, CDR1 is SGHAT and CDR2 is FQNNGV. Between the trimmed V and J ends, which lost 8 bases and 4 bases, there was a span of 15 bases. CDR3 coding DNA: TGTGCCAGCTCCCGCCGGCGGGATTACAATGAGCAGTTCTTC. It is translated as CASSRRRDYNEQFF. Full variable domain (outside the CDR3, taken from reference TRBV11-2 and TRBJ2-1): EAGVAQSPRYKIIEKRQSVAFWCNPISGHATLYWYQQILGQGPKLLIQFQNNGVVDDSQLPKDRFSAERLKGVDSTLKIQPAKLEDSAVYLCASSRRRDYNEQFFGPGTRLTVL.

The chain is built from TRBV6-5 and TRBJ2-1; no clear D. Germline V gene data show CDR1 as MNHEY and CDR2 as SVGAGI. V lost 2 bases and J lost 0, with 11 bases in between. This CDR3 has 16 residues. The CDR3 region has the DNA TGTGCCAGCAGTTACGTCTTGTCGAGCTCCTACAATGAGCAGTTCTTC. It encodes CASSYVLSSSYNEQFF.

The V and J genes are TRBV4-3 and TRBJ2-1, with 11 nucleotides matching TRBD2. V dropped 4 bases and J dropped 5; count of bases not matched to a gene: 10. The CDR3 spans 17 residues. The germline CDR1 and CDR2 sequences are LGHNA and YSLEER. The DNA for the CDR3 is TGCGCCAGCAGCCCCGAGGGGACTAGCGGAACGAACAATGAGCAGTTCTTC. It yields the protein CASSPEGTSGTNNEQFF.

The chain carries TRBV19 and TRBJ2-3; maybe TRBD2 (6 bases). Trimming shortened V by 3 bases and J by 0 bases, and 10 bases separated the two germline ends. The germline gives CDR1 LNHDA, CDR2 SQIVND (reference sequence). This CDR3 contains 15 residues. The DNA of the CDR3 is TGTGCCAGTAGTATGGGACTGGCTAGCACAGATACGCAGTATTTT. It is translated as CASSMGLASTDTQYF.

J is TRBJ2-1 and V is TRBV27; D is perhaps TRBD1 (6 bases). The CDR3 totals 14 residues. The V gene's germline CDR1 is MNHEY and CDR2 SMNVEV (reference sequence). The germline V and J ends were trimmed by 7 bases and 6 bases, with 16 bases remaining between them. CDR3 sequence reads: CASTGVGAINEQFF. The CDR3, as DNA: TGTGCCAGCACCGGAGTGGGGGCCATCAATGAGCAGTTCTTC.

V is TRBV19 and J is TRBJ1-3; weak D call: TRBD1 (6 bases). This CDR3 has 15 residues. The V and J ends lost 3 bases and 2 bases respectively, with 11 bases between them. CDR1 LNHDA and CDR2 SQIVND come from the germline V gene (reference sequence). The CDR3 loop is CASSIGTGTGNTIYF. CDR3 bases: TGTGCCAGTAGTATCGGTACAGGGACTGGAAACACCATATATTTT.

The genes are TRBV5-5 and TRBJ2-7; TRBD1 might be the D (6 bases). Germline CDR1 SGHKS, CDR2 YYEKEE (reference sequence). The V end was cut by 1 base, the J end by 2 bases, with 10 bases between. The length of the CDR3 is 14 residues. DNA of the CDR3: TGTGCCAGCAGCTTGTTTGGGACAACCTACGAGCAGTACTTC. Translating it yields CASSLFGTTYEQYF.

This clone appeared once. The chain is built from TRBV30 and TRBJ1-4; D is perhaps TRBD1 (6 bases). The CDR3 covers 14 residues. Per germline, CDR1 GTSNPN and CDR2 SVGIG (reference sequence). Trimming shortened V by 5 bases and J by 8 bases, and 18 bases separated the two germline ends. CDR3 coding DNA: TGTGCCTGGGGAGGGGGAGGGTTGGAGGAAAAACTGTTTTTT. Translating gives CAWGGGGLEEKLFF.

By sample share, this clone is medium-sized. This chain joins TRBV28 and TRBJ1-1, with D unresolved. CDR3 length equals 15 residues. The ends were cut back, 5 bases at V and 5 bases at J, with 18 bases in the middle. CDR1 MDHEN and CDR2 SYDVKM come from the germline V gene. The CDR3 protein is CASSHPFKGGTEAFF. The CDR3 DNA follows: TGTGCCAGCAGTCATCCCTTTAAGGGAGGAACTGAAGCTTTCTTT.

The V and J genes are TRBV13 and TRBJ1-5; 10 bases agree with TRBD1. The ends lost 5 bases at V and 7 bases at J; junction bases unmatched: 14. The CDR3 runs 17 residues. Germline CDR1 is PRHDT and CDR2 is FYEKMQ (reference sequence). The CDR3 nucleotides are TGTGCCAGCAGCCGAAGACAGGGGGCGGTCGGGGAGCAGCCCCAGCATTTT. As protein: CASSRRQGAVGEQPQHF.

This chain links TRBV12-5 with TRBJ2-5, with D uncertain. CDR3 length: 14 residues. V lost 2 bases and J lost 0, with 7 bases in between. Germline loops: CDR1 LGHNT, CDR2 FRNRAP. The CDR3 reads CASGLSSHQETQYF. The CDR3 nucleotides read TGTGCTAGTGGTTTGTCTTCCCACCAAGAGACCCAGTACTTC. The full variable domain, completed using reference TRBV12-5 and TRBJ2-5, is DARVTQTPRHKVTEMGQEVTMRCQPILGHNTVFWYRQTMMQGLELLAYFRNRAPLDDSGMPKDRFSAEMPDATLATLKIQPSEPRDSAVYFCASGLSSHQETQYFGPGTRLLVL.

This clone turned up a few times. The rearrangement uses TRBV11-2 and TRBJ2-5; TRBD1 is a possible D gene (5 bases). Between the trimmed V and J ends, which lost 1 base and 4 bases, there was a span of 10 bases. CDR3 length equals 14 residues. CDR1 is SGHAT and CDR2 is FQNNGV in the germline V gene. In DNA, the CDR3 is TGTGCCAGCAGCTTAGCCAGCCAGGGAGAGACCCAGTACTTC. Amino acid sequence: CASSLASQGETQYF.

This clone appeared a single time. The chain joins TRBV14 to TRBJ1-1; D is undetermined. This CDR3 is 15 amino acids long. The germline V gene encodes CDR1 SGHDN and CDR2 FVKESK. Trimming removed 0 bases from V and 1 base from J, with 9 bases in between. The CDR3 coding sequence is TGTGCCAGCAGCCAAGAGAATAGATGGAACACTGAAGCTTTCTTT. Amino acid sequence: CASSQENRWNTEAFF.

CDR3: CASKTLSGSSYEQYF. Written as DNA, the CDR3 is TGTGCCAGTAAAACATTATCGGGCTCCTCCTACGAGCAGTACTTC. The chain has TRBV19 and TRBJ2-7; D unclear. In germline, CDR1 is LNHDA, CDR2 SQIVND (reference sequence). This CDR3 has 15 residues. Trimming removed 7 bases from V and 0 bases from J, with 16 bases in between. The full variable domain, rest sourced from reference TRBV19 and TRBJ2-7, is DGGITQSPKYLFRKEGQNVTLSCEQNLNHDAMYWYRQDPGQGLRLIYYSQIVNDFQKGDIAEGYSVSREKKESFPLTVTSAQKNPTAFYLCASKTLSGSSYEQYFGPGTRLTVT.

The chain combines TRBV19 with TRBJ2-2, with D uncertain. V was clipped by 6 bases and J by 5 bases, with 16 bases between them. The CDR3 covers 15 residues. Germline V gene sequence: CDR1 LNHDA, CDR2 SQIVND (reference sequence). The CDR3 loop reads CASSHLQARTGELFF. The CDR3 nucleotides are TGTGCCAGTAGCCACCTCCAGGCACGGACCGGGGAGCTGTTTTTT.

This sequence joins TRBV28 and TRBJ2-7; D remains unclear. Trimming took 4 bases from V and 0 from J, leaving 16 bases between them. Per the germline V gene, CDR1 is MDHEN and CDR2 is SYDVKM. The CDR3 totals 16 residues. CDR3 amino acids: CASSSQGFLISYEQYF. The CDR3 coding sequence is TGTGCCAGCAGTTCCCAAGGATTCCTCATCTCCTACGAGCAGTACTTC.